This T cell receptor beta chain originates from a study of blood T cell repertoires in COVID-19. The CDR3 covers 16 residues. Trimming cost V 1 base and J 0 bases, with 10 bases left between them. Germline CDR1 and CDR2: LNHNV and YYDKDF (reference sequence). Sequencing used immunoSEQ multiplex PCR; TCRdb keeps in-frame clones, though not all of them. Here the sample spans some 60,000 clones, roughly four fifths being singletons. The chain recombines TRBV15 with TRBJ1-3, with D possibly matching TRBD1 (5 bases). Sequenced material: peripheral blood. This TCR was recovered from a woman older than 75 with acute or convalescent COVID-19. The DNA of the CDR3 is TGTGCCACCAGCAGAGCCCCACAGGTCTCTGGAAACACCATATATTTT. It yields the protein CATSRAPQVSGNTIYF.